Following are 32 T cell receptor beta chains from one sample sequenced in a study of patients and donors after allogeneic stem cell transplantation. TCRdb fed the RT-PCR reads into MiXCR, producing one record per CDR3 protein. The data hold around 240,000 distinct CDR3 sequences, with 13% to 15% observed a single time. The sequenced sample was blood, either unsorted or a sorted T cell fraction (not recorded which). Receptors originate from a human donor who was either an allogeneic HSCT recipient or a stem cell or donor lymphocyte infusion donor (not recorded which). It is not recorded whose cells these are; they may come from a transplant donor.

The chain uses TRBV7-9 and TRBJ2-1, with D unresolved. The V end was cut by 5 bases, the J end by 0 bases, with 11 bases between. The CDR3 is 15 residues long. The germline V gene has CDR1 SEHNR and CDR2 FQNEAQ (reference sequence). The CDR3 nucleotides are TGTGCCAGCAGCCCAGGTCGGAGCTCCTACAATGAGCAGTTCTTC. It yields the protein CASSPGRSSYNEQFF.

This clonotype was counted many times. The V call is TRBV20-1, the J call TRBJ2-7; TRBD2 aligns across 9 bases. CDR3 length: 13 residues. CDR1 is DFQATT, CDR2 SNEGSKA, per germline (reference sequence). After removal of 4 bases from V and 4 bases from J, the junction contained 5 bases not matched to a gene. The CDR3 is CSATAGGWYEQYF. CDR3 DNA sequence: TGCAGTGCTACCGCGGGAGGGTGGTACGAGCAGTACTTC.

This clonotype was seen only a few times. V usage is TRBV6-2 or TRBV6-3 and J usage is TRBJ2-5; D is perhaps TRBD2 (5 bases). This CDR3 is 14 amino acids long. Per germline, CDR1 MNHEY and CDR2 SVGEGT. V lost 0 bases and J lost 2, with 7 bases in between. The CDR3, as DNA: TGTGCCAGCAGTTACTCTACTAGTCAAGAGACCCAGTACTTC. Translation: CASSYSTSQETQYF.

V and J are TRBV11-3 and TRBJ2-5, with 10 bases aligning to TRBD2. The trim removed 5 bases at V and 0 bases at J, leaving 6 bases unmatched. Per the germline V gene, CDR1 is SGHNT and CDR2 is YENEEA. This CDR3 is 16 amino acids long. DNA for the CDR3: TGTGCCAGCAGCAGGGGACTAGCGACGTACCAAGAGACCCAGTACTTC. This gives the protein CASSRGLATYQETQYF.

This clonotype appeared a few times. V usage is TRBV5-4 and J usage is TRBJ1-4, with D uncertain. CDR3 size: 16 residues. With 3 bases removed from V and 4 bases from J, the gap between germline ends came to 16 bases. CDR1 is SGHNT and CDR2 is YYREEE in the germline V gene (reference sequence). DNA of the CDR3: TGTGCCAGCAGCTGGGGAGGTTCCAGTCGTAATGAAAAACTGTTTTTT. Translation: CASSWGGSSRNEKLFF.

This clonotype was seen many times. V and J are TRBV10-1 and TRBJ1-5, with TRBD1 as a possible D gene (5 bases). V was cut by 7 bases and J by 6 bases, with 22 bases left in between. Germline V gene data show CDR1 as WNHNN and CDR2 as SYGVQD (reference sequence). The CDR3 has 16 amino acids. The chain's CDR3 is CASTQSPRGVGQPQHF. In nucleotides, the CDR3 is TGCGCCAGCACTCAATCGCCTCGGGGCGTTGGTCAGCCCCAGCATTTT.

There are many counts of this clonotype. CDR3 in amino acids: CATRGSDLANTGELFF. The DNA for the CDR3 is TGTGCCACCCGAGGGAGCGACTTAGCGAACACCGGGGAGCTGTTTTTT. This rearrangement joins TRBV19 to TRBJ2-2, with D perhaps TRBD2 (5 bases). Germline lookup yields CDR1 LNHDA and CDR2 SQIVND (reference sequence). V lost 10 bases to trimming and J lost 0 bases, with 18 bases between them. The CDR3 sequence is 16 residues long.

This clonotype has a single count. This chain joins TRBV9 and TRBJ2-7; D is perhaps TRBD2 (6 bases). Germline V gene data show CDR1 as SGDLS and CDR2 as YYNGEE. The CDR3 loop spans 15 amino acids. Trimming took off 0 bases at V and 0 bases at J, with 10 bases between the two ends. The CDR3 loop is CASSVGSGASYEQYF. The DNA of the CDR3 is TGTGCCAGCAGCGTAGGGTCGGGAGCCTCCTACGAGCAGTACTTC. Full variable domain (remainder filled in from reference TRBV9 and TRBJ2-7): DSGVTQTPKHLITATGQRVTLRCSPRSGDLSVYWYQQSLDQGLQFLIQYYNGEERAKGNILERFSAQQFPDLHSELNLSSLELGDSALYFCASSVGSGASYEQYFGPGTRLTVT.

This clonotype appeared many times. This chain links TRBV6-1 with TRBJ2-2, with 7 bases lining up with TRBD1. Germline-derived CDR1 and CDR2 are MNHNS and SASEGT. After removal of 6 bases from V and 6 bases from J, the junction contained 7 bases not matched to a gene. CDR3 length equals 14 residues. The CDR3 region has the DNA TGTGCCAGCAGACTAACAGGGGACGCCGGGGAGCTGTTTTTT. Amino acids: CASRLTGDAGELFF.

This clonotype was detected a few times. This chain uses TRBV5-1 with TRBJ2-4; TRBD2 matches 12 bases. CDR1 is SGHRS and CDR2 is YFSETQ in the germline V gene. The CDR3 is 15 amino acids. J lost 13 bases, V lost 0 bases, and 8 bases had no gene match. CDR3 DNA sequence: TGCGCCAGCAGCTTGGATTCTAGCGGGAGGGCCGGGCAGTACTTC. This gives the protein CASSLDSSGRAGQYF.

This clonotype was detected many times. This chain uses TRBV5-1 with TRBJ2-2; no definite D call. The germline gives CDR1 SGHRS, CDR2 YFSETQ. V was cut by 4 bases and J by 1 base, with 14 bases left in between. There are 16 residues in the CDR3. The chain's CDR3 is CASSISRFGNTGELFF. The CDR3 DNA reads as TGCGCCAGCAGCATATCACGGTTCGGGAACACCGGGGAGCTGTTTTTT. Using reference TRBV5-1 and TRBJ2-2 for the parts outside the CDR3, the full variable domain is KAGVTQTPRYLIKTRGQQVTLSCSPISGHRSVSWYQQTPGQGLQFLFEYFSETQRNKGNFPGRFSGRQFSNSRSEMNVSTLELGDSALYLCASSISRFGNTGELFFGEGSRLTVL.

In this sample, this clonotype turned up a few times. This sequence joins TRBV3-1 and TRBJ2-1, with 12 bases lining up with TRBD2. Trimming removed 4 bases from V and 10 bases from J; junction bases left unmatched: 5. Germline V gene data show CDR1 as LGHDT and CDR2 as YNNKEL (reference sequence). The CDR3 length is 14 residues. CDR3 amino acids: CASSPRLAGVEQFF. CDR3 nucleotides: TGTGCCAGCAGCCCCCGACTAGCGGGAGTGGAGCAGTTCTTC.

This clonotype occurred a few times. The V call is TRBV9, the J call TRBJ2-3; D unclear. The CDR3 is made up of 15 amino acids. Trimming took off 0 bases at V and 6 bases at J, with 14 bases between the two ends. Germline V gene lookup returns CDR1 SGDLS and CDR2 YYNGEE. CDR3 in DNA: TGTGCCAGCAGCGTAGGTGTAGTTGGGTTTGATACGCAGTATTTT. Its protein product is CASSVGVVGFDTQYF.

This clonotype was counted only a few times. The DNA of the CDR3 is TGTGCCAGCAGCAGGCCCTCGGCAGATAATCGTTATGGCTACACCTTC. This translates into CASSRPSADNRYGYTF. The chain carries TRBV5-4 and TRBJ1-2; unclear D gene. Germline V lookup: CDR1 SGHNT, CDR2 YYREEE (reference sequence). Trimming removed 4 bases at V and 5 bases at J, with 21 bases between. The CDR3 has 16 amino acids.

The V call is TRBV11-3, the J call TRBJ2-5; D is undetermined. Trimming removed 2 bases at V and 4 bases at J, with 11 bases between. The germline CDR1 and CDR2 sequences are SGHNT and YENEEA. The CDR3 is made up of 14 amino acids. The CDR3 protein is CASSLPLGPETQYF. CDR3 in DNA: TGTGCCAGCAGCTTACCCCTTGGGCCAGAGACCCAGTACTTC.

V and J are TRBV11-1 and TRBJ1-1; D ambiguous. This CDR3 has 13 residues. The ends were cut back, 3 bases at V and 6 bases at J, with 11 bases in the middle. Germline CDR1 and CDR2: SGHAT and FQDESV (reference sequence). The CDR3 protein is CASSLKGNAEAFF. The CDR3 coding sequence is TGTGCCAGCAGCTTGAAGGGTAACGCTGAAGCTTTCTTT.

The chain has TRBV20-1 and TRBJ2-2; perhaps TRBD1 as D (6 bases). This CDR3 has 17 amino acids. Trimming left V 1 base short and J 1 base short, with 16 bases between. Germline lookup yields CDR1 DFQATT and CDR2 SNEGSKA (reference sequence). CDR3 sequence reads: CSARVWGQGKNTGELFF. CDR3 nucleotide sequence: TGCAGTGCTAGAGTATGGGGGCAGGGGAAGAACACCGGGGAGCTGTTTTTT.

In its sample, this clonotype was seen a few times. The chain recombines TRBV7-2 with TRBJ2-1; weak D call: TRBD1 (5 bases). The CDR3 totals 13 residues. Germline V gene data show CDR1 as SGHTA and CDR2 as FQGNSA. Trimming left V 5 bases short and J 5 bases short, with 10 bases between. The CDR3, as DNA: TGTGCCAGCAGCCAGGGATATGACAATGAGCAGTTCTTC. Translating gives CASSQGYDNEQFF.

This chain joins TRBV3-1 and TRBJ2-1, with D possibly TRBD2 on 5 matching bases. The CDR3 runs 15 residues. CDR1 is LGHDT and CDR2 is YNNKEL in the germline V gene (reference sequence). V shed 1 base and J shed 0 bases, with 7 bases lying between them. CDR3 bases: TGTGCCAGCAGCCAAGCGGGGTTCTCCTACAATGAGCAGTTCTTC. Amino acids: CASSQAGFSYNEQFF.

The chain is built from TRBV4-2 and TRBJ2-1; 7 bases are shared with TRBD2. Germline values: CDR1 LGHNA, CDR2 YNFKEQ. With V trimmed by 6 bases and J by 9 bases, 8 bases remained unmatched. CDR3 length: 13 residues. CDR3 coding DNA: TGTGCCAGCAGGGTACGGGAGGACGGTGAGCAGTTCTTC. This codes for CASRVREDGEQFF.

V and J are TRBV4-2 and TRBJ1-2, with TRBD1 identical over 8 bases. V was clipped by 6 bases and J by 0 bases; unmatched bases: 3. Germline loops: CDR1 LGHNA, CDR2 YNFKEQ. The CDR3 covers 14 residues. The CDR3 sequence: CASRRQGTNYGYTF. The CDR3 nucleotides read TGTGCCAGCAGAAGACAGGGGACTAACTATGGCTACACCTTC.

The genes are TRBV29-1 and TRBJ2-1, with 10 positions matching TRBD2. V shed 1 base, J shed 4 bases, and the junction held 13 bases outside the gene matches. The germline CDR1 and CDR2 sequences are SQVTM and ANQGSEA. This CDR3 has 18 residues. CDR3 sequence (DNA): TGCAGCGTTGAAGGGAACGACGGGTCTAGCGGGAGATACAATGAGCAGTTCTTC. Its translation: CSVEGNDGSSGRYNEQFF.

This chain links TRBV6-1 with TRBJ1-5; D gene ambiguous. V lost 1 base, J lost 6 bases, and 13 bases lay in between. This CDR3 comprises 15 residues. Germline assignment: CDR1 MNHNS and CDR2 SASEGT. CDR3 amino acids: CASSEGLYPAQPQHF. In nucleotides, the CDR3 is TGTGCCAGCAGTGAAGGACTCTACCCGGCTCAGCCCCAGCATTTT.

The rearrangement joins TRBV20-1 to TRBJ1-1, with 9 bases aligning to TRBD1. V lost 5 bases, J lost 5 bases, and 12 bases stayed unmatched. The CDR3 runs 15 residues. Germline-derived CDR1 and CDR2 are DFQATT and SNEGSKA (reference sequence). The CDR3 nucleotides read TGCAGTGCTCTCCCGGGACAGGGAGGGGATACTGAAGCTTTCTTT. Translating gives CSALPGQGGDTEAFF.

CDR3 bases: TGCAGTGCTAGAGATTCGTCGAGGGGAAGCTCCTACGAGCAGTACTTC. Translation gives CSARDSSRGSSYEQYF. The chain has TRBV20-1 and TRBJ2-7; D possibly matches TRBD1 or TRBD2 (5 bases each). The length of the CDR3 is 16 residues. V dropped 0 bases and J dropped 0 bases, with 15 bases sitting between them. Per the germline V gene, CDR1 is DFQATT and CDR2 is SNEGSKA (reference sequence).

In this sample, this clonotype turned up a few times. V gene TRBV7-9 combines with J gene TRBJ2-1, with D possibly matching TRBD1 (6 bases). The CDR3 contains 15 residues. The V end was cut by 4 bases, the J end by 5 bases, with 15 bases between. Germline CDR1 SEHNR, CDR2 FQNEAQ (reference sequence). CDR3 coding DNA: TGTGCCAGCAGCTCAACCCTTTGGGGGCACAATGAGCAGTTCTTC. This translates into CASSSTLWGHNEQFF.

The sample holds a few counts of this clonotype. The chain joins TRBV14 to TRBJ1-4; unclear D gene. Per germline, CDR1 SGHDN and CDR2 FVKESK. The CDR3 runs to 16 residues. V was trimmed by 1 base and J by 2 bases, leaving 11 bases between them. CDR3 DNA: TGTGCCAGCAGCCAAGGGTCCCACAGTACTAATGAAAAACTGTTTTTT. This encodes CASSQGSHSTNEKLFF.

This clonotype was observed a handful of times. The rearrangement links TRBV7-2 to TRBJ2-3, with D perhaps matching TRBD1 or TRBD2 (6 bases each). The CDR3 length is 15 residues. Germline V gene lookup returns CDR1 SGHTA and CDR2 FQGNSA. The ends were cut back, 3 bases at V and 1 base at J, with 11 bases in the middle. The CDR3 coding sequence is TGTGCCAGCAGCTTGGGGGGCCATGGCACAGATACGCAGTATTTT. Protein sequence: CASSLGGHGTDTQYF.

Remarks on this clonotype: At one end, the junction sequence differs from germline, possibly due to a read error. This chain connects TRBV20-1 to TRBJ2-7; 7 bases align to TRBD2. The CDR3 consists of 15 residues. The V gene's germline CDR1 is DFQATT and CDR2 SNEGSKA (reference sequence). The CDR3 loop reads CSARRAQTSSHEQYF. For the CDR3, the DNA is TGCAGTGCTAGAAGAGCCCAGACTAGCTCCCACGAGCAGTACTTC.

The chain has TRBV12-3 or TRBV12-4 and TRBJ2-1; 9 nucleotides line up with TRBD2. The CDR3 length is 17 residues. The V gene end was trimmed by 4 bases and the J gene end by 7 bases; junction bases not matched to a gene: 14. The CDR3 loop is CASSSRPPGLAWNEQFF. CDR3 sequence (DNA): TGTGCCAGCAGTTCCCGGCCCCCGGGACTAGCCTGGAATGAGCAGTTCTTC.

This clonotype showed up just a few times. This chain links TRBV27 with TRBJ2-7, with 9 bases matching TRBD1. The trim removed 6 bases at V and 1 base at J, leaving 7 bases unmatched. There are 15 residues in the CDR3. Germline V lookup: CDR1 MNHEY, CDR2 SMNVEV (reference sequence). The CDR3 DNA reads TGTGCCAGCAGCCGCTTCGGACAGGGGTCCTACGAGCAGTACTTC. Protein: CASSRFGQGSYEQYF.

This clonotype was found a few times. The chain recombines TRBV20-1 with TRBJ2-5, with 8 positions matching TRBD2. V lost 3 bases, J lost 5 bases, and 14 bases stayed unmatched. This CDR3 has 16 residues. From germline, CDR1 is DFQATT and CDR2 SNEGSKA (reference sequence). CDR3 protein: CSARFPSGGGGETQYF. The CDR3 nucleotides read TGCAGTGCTAGGTTTCCCAGCGGGGGAGGCGGGGAGACCCAGTACTTC.